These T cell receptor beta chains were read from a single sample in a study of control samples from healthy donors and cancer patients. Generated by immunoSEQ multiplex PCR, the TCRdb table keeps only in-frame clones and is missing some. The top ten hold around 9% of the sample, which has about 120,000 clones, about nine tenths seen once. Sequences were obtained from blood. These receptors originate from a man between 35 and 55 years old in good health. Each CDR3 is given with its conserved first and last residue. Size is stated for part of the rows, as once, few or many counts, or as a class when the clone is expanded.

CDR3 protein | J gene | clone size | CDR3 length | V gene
CASARAGGTEAFF | TRBJ1-1 | NA | 13 | TRBV4-3
CASSSQGPQHF | TRBJ1-5 | NA | 11 | TRBV7-6
CASSFSDTIYF | TRBJ1-3 | NA | 11 | TRBV12-3/TRBV12-4
CASSFRGPNQPQHF | TRBJ1-5 | NA | 14 | TRBV27
CASSLVSGFPDTQYF | TRBJ2-3 | NA | 15 | TRBV11-2
CASSIDRWPDGDEQFF | TRBJ2-1 | NA | 16 | TRBV19
CASSGPGGYNEQFF | TRBJ2-1 | NA | 14 | TRBV9
CASGWWTGGIGNQPQHF | TRBJ1-5 | NA | 17 | TRBV12-5
CASSADRGHSPLHF | TRBJ1-6 | once | 14 | TRBV5-4
CASSYEGADGYTF | TRBJ1-2 | once | 13 | TRBV6-5
CASSWTENQPQHF | TRBJ1-5 | NA | 13 | TRBV12-3/TRBV12-4
CAISEGQTNYEQYF | TRBJ2-7 | NA | 14 | TRBV10-3
CATSDRGGPTYEQYF | TRBJ2-7 | NA | 15 | TRBV24-1
CASSPPVRGQGEAFF | TRBJ1-1 | NA | 15 | TRBV18
CASSRQGGYNSPLHF | TRBJ1-6 | NA | 15 | TRBV7-9
CASSFAGTVPDTQYF | TRBJ2-3 | NA | 15 | TRBV7-9
CASSDSGTSVDTQYF | TRBJ2-3 | NA | 15 | TRBV6-4
CASREMGQSGSSGANVLTF | TRBJ2-6 | NA | 19 | TRBV5-1
CASSVDRGPEAFF | TRBJ1-1 | few | 13 | TRBV9
CASSPRSTGQETQYF | TRBJ2-5 | NA | 15 | TRBV13
CASSFGGIGNEQFF | TRBJ2-1 | once | 14 | TRBV7-9
CASSLLENAKNTEAFF | TRBJ1-1 | NA | 16 | TRBV7-8